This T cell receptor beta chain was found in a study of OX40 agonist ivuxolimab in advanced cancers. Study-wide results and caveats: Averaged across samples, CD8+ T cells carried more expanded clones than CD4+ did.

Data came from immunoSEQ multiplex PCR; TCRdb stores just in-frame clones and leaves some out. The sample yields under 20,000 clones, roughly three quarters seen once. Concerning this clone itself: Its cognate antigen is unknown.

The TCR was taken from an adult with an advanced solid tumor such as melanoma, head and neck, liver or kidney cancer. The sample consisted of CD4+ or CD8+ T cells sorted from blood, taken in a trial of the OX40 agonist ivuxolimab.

This CDR3 reads CASRLAGEDTQYF. The CDR3 coding sequence is TGCGCCAGCAGGCTAGCGGGCGAGGATACGCAGTATTTT. The V gene is TRBV10-2, the J gene TRBJ2-3; 8 positions match TRBD2. The V segment lost 6 bases and the J segment 6 bases; nucleotides outside the gene matches: 5. The CDR3 has 13 residues. In germline, CDR1 is WSHSY, CDR2 SAAADI.